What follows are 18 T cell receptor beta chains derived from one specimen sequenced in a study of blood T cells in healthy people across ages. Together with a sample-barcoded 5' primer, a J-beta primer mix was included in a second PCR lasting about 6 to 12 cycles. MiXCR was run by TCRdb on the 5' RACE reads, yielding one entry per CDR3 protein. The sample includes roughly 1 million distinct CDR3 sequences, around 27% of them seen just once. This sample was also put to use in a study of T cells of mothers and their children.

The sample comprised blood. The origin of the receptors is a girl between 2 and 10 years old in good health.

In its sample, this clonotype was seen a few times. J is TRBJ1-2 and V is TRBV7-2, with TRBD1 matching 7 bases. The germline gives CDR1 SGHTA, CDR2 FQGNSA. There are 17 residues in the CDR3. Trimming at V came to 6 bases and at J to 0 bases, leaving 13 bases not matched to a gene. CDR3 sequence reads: CASSKRTGLNSNYGYTF. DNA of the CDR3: TGTGCCAGCAGTAAGAGGACAGGCTTAAATTCTAACTATGGCTACACCTTC.

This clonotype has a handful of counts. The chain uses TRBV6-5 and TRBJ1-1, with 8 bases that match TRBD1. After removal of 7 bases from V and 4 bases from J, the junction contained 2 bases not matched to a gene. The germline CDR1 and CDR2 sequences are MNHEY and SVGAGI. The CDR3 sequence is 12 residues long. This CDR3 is CASKTGVTEAFF. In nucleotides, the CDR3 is TGTGCCAGCAAGACAGGGGTCACTGAAGCTTTCTTT.

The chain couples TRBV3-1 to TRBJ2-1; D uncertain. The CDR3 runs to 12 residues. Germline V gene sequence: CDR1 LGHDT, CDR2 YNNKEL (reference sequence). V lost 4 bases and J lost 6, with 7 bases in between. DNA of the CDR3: TGTGCCAGCAGCCTTCAGATCAATGAGCAGTTCTTC. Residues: CASSLQINEQFF.

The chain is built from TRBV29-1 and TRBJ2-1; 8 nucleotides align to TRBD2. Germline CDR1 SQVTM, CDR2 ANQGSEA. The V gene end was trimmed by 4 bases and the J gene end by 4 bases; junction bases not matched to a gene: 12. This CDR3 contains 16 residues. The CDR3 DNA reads TGCAGCGTTGGGGGCGCCGGGGGGGTTGCGTACAATGAGCAGTTCTTC. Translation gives CSVGGAGGVAYNEQFF.

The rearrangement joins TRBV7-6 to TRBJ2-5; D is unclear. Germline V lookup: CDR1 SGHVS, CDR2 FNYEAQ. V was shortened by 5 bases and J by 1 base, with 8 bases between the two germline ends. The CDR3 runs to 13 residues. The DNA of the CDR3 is TGTGCCAGCAGCCATATGCCCCAAGAGACCCAGTACTTC. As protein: CASSHMPQETQYF.

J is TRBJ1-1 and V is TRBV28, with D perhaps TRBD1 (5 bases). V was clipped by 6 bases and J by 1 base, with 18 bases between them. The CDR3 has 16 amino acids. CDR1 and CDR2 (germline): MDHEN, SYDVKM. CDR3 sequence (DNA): TGTGCCAGCAGCAACCAACCGGGAGACAGGAACACTGAAGCTTTCTTT. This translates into CASSNQPGDRNTEAFF.

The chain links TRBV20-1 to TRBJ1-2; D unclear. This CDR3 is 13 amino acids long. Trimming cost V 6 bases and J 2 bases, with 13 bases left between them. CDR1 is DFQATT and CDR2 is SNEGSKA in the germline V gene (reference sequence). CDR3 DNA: TGCAGTGCCAAACCACCGGGGAACTATGGCTACACCTTC. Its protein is CSAKPPGNYGYTF.

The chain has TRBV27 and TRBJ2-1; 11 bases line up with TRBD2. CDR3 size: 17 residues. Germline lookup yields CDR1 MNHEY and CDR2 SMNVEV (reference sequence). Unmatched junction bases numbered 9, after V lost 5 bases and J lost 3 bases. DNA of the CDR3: TGTGCCAGCAGTCCAATAGCGGGAGGGCTAGGCTACAATGAGCAGTTCTTC. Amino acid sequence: CASSPIAGGLGYNEQFF.

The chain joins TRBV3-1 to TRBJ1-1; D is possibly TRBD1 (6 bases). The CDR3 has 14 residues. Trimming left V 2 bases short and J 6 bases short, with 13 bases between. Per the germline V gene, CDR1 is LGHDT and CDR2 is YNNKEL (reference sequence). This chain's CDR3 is CASSQNQGFPEAFF. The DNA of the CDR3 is TGTGCCAGCAGCCAAAACCAGGGGTTCCCTGAAGCTTTCTTT.

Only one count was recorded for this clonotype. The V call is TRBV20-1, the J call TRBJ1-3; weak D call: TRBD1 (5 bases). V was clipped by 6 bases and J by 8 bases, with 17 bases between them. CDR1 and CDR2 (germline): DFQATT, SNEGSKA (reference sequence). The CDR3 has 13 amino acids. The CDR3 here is CSAIPAGGYTIYF. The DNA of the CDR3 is TGCAGTGCGATCCCGGCGGGGGGATACACCATATATTTT.

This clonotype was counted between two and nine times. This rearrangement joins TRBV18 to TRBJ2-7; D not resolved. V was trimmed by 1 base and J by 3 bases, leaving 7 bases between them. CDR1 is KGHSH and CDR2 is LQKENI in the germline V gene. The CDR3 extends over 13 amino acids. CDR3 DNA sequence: TGTGCCAGCTCACCACGACCGGTCTACGAGCAGTACTTC. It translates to CASSPRPVYEQYF.

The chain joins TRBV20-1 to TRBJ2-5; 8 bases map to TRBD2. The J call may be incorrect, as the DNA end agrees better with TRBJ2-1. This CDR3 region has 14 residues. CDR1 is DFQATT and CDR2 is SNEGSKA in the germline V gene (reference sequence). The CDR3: CSAPPGGRNNEQFF. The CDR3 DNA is TGCAGTGCTCCCCCTGGCGGGAGGAACAATGAGCAGTTCTTC.

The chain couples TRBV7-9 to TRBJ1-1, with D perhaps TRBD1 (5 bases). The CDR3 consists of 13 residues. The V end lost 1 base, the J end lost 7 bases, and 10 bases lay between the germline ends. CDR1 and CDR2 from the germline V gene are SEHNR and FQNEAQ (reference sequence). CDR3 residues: CASSLVQGLEAFF. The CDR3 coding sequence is TGTGCCAGCAGCTTAGTCCAGGGCCTTGAAGCTTTCTTT.

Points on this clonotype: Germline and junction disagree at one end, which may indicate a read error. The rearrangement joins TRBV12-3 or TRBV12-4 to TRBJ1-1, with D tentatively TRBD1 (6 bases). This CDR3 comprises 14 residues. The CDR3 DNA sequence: TGCGCCAGCAGTTTGGGTGGGGGCCCGGCTGAAGCTTTCTTT. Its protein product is CASSLGGGPAEAFF.

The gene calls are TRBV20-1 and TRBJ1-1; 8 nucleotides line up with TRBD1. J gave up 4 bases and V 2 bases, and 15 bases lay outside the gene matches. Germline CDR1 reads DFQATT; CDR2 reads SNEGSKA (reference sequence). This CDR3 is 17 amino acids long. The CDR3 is CSARKAGTGFRVTEAFF. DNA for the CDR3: TGCAGTGCTAGAAAAGCTGGGACAGGCTTTAGGGTCACTGAAGCTTTCTTT.

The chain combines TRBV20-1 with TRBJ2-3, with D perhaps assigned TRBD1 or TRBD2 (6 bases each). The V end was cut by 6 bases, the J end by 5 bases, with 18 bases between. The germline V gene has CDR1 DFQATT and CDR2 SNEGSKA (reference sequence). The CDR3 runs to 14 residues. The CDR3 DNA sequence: TGCAGTGCCAAGGAGGGGGGAGTAAAAGATACGCAGTATTTT. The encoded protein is CSAKEGGVKDTQYF.

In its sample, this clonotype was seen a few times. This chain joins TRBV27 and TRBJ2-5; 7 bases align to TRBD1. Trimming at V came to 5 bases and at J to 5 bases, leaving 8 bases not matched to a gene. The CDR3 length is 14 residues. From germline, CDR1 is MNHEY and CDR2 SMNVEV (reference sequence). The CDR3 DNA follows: TGTGCCAGCAGTCACGGACAGGTCAGGGAGACCCAGTACTTC. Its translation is CASSHGQVRETQYF.

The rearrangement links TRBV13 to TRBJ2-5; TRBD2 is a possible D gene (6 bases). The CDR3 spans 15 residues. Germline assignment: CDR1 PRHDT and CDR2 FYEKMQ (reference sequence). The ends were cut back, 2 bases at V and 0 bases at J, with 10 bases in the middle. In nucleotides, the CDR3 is TGTGCCAGCAGCTTAATTTCGGGAGACCAAGAGACCCAGTACTTC. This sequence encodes CASSLISGDQETQYF.